This T cell receptor (beta chain) was identified in a study of T-cell reconstitution after alpha-beta-depleted transplantation in children. With 3 bases clipped from V and 6 bases from J, the junction kept 7 bases outside the gene matches. Per the germline V gene, CDR1 is SEHNR and CDR2 is FQNEAQ (reference sequence). This CDR3 spans 15 amino acids. Many counts were recorded for this clonotype. Library preparation (for TCRbeta) was performed with unique molecular identifiers. TCRdb redid the calling of the PCR reads with MiXCR, one entry per CDR3 protein. The table shows 260,000 or so distinct CDR3 sequences, with more than 10% occurring only once.

This receptor was taken from a human donor who donated a stem cell graft to a child with acute lymphoblastic leukemia. V gene TRBV7-9 combines with J gene TRBJ2-2; TRBD2 matches at 7 bases. The specimen comprised PBMCs from the stem cell graft donor, sampled from the stem cell graft. The DNA of the CDR3 is TGTGCCAGCAGCTTTGGACTAGAAACCCCCGGGGAGCTGTTTTTT. Its translation: CASSFGLETPGELFF.